The 20 T cell receptor beta chains below all came from one sample that was sequenced in a study of blood T cell repertoires in COVID-19. Clones were sequenced by immunoSEQ multiplex PCR, and TCRdb holds only the in-frame ones, with some missing. The sample yields under 350,000 clones, around 90% seen once. Source material: peripheral blood. These receptors were taken from a woman aged 30 to 39 with COVID-19, enrolled during active disease.

CDR3 sequence (DNA): TGTGCCAGCAGTTATTCCCGGACAGGGGGGTACACTGAAGCTTTCTTT. It encodes CASSYSRTGGYTEAFF. This chain links TRBV6-5 with TRBJ1-1; 10 nucleotides match TRBD1. V gave up 3 bases and J gave up 3 bases; unmatched junction bases: 7. The CDR3 totals 16 residues. Germline V lookup: CDR1 MNHEY, CDR2 SVGAGI.

The V and J genes are TRBV7-2 and TRBJ2-2; D not certain. V shed 0 bases and J shed 1 base, with 6 bases lying between them. This CDR3 spans 15 amino acids. Germline CDR1 SGHTA, CDR2 FQGNSA. This CDR3 reads CASSLASLNTGELFF. CDR3 DNA sequence: TGTGCCAGCAGCTTAGCTAGCCTGAACACCGGGGAGCTGTTTTTT.

In its sample, this clone was seen a few times. The chain links TRBV6-6 to TRBJ2-1; 12 positions match TRBD2. Per the germline V gene, CDR1 is MNHNY and CDR2 is SVGAGI (reference sequence). The CDR3 contains 14 residues. V lost 8 bases to trimming and J lost 4 bases; unmatched junction nucleotides: 3. The CDR3 DNA reads as TGTGCCAGCGGGACTAGCGGGTCTTACAATGAGCAGTTCTTC. Translating it yields CASGTSGSYNEQFF.

The chain has TRBV7-9 and TRBJ2-7, with TRBD2 identical over 11 bases. Germline CDR1 reads SEHNR; CDR2 reads FQNEAQ (reference sequence). The trim removed 6 bases at V and 3 bases at J, leaving 19 bases unmatched. The CDR3 is made up of 19 amino acids. The CDR3 DNA reads as TGTGCCAGCAGTCGACGAGGGGGCTTACTAGCGGGGGAACACTACGAGCAGTACTTC. It codes for CASSRRGGLLAGEHYEQYF.

The rearrangement uses TRBV9 and TRBJ1-1, with a weak D call TRBD1 (6 bases). CDR1 SGDLS and CDR2 YYNGEE come from the germline V gene. V lost 0 bases to trimming and J lost 8 bases, with 14 bases between them. The CDR3 is made up of 14 amino acids. In DNA, the CDR3 is TGTGCCAGCAGCGTAGACGGGGGGACACGAGAAGCTTTCTTT. Translation: CASSVDGGTREAFF.

V is TRBV3-1 (or the pseudogene TRBV3-2) and J is TRBJ2-4; 11 nucleotides line up with TRBD2. Germline values: CDR1 LGHDT, CDR2 YNNKEL (reference sequence). With 4 bases clipped from V and 0 bases from J, the junction kept 14 bases outside the gene matches. The CDR3 length is 20 residues. CDR3 DNA sequence: TGTGCCAGCAGCCCCGTGGGGCTAGCGGGGGGACCGACAGCCAAAAACATTCAGTACTTC. It specifies CASSPVGLAGGPTAKNIQYF.

The chain's CDR3 is CASRRQEAYEQYF. CDR3 DNA sequence: TGTGCCAGCCGAAGACAGGAGGCCTACGAGCAGTACTTC. The rearrangement uses TRBV27 and TRBJ2-7; weak D call: TRBD1 (6 bases). The CDR3 has 13 amino acids. Trimming stripped 8 bases from V and 2 bases from J, with 13 bases between. The germline V gene has CDR1 MNHEY and CDR2 SMNVEV (reference sequence).

This clone was counted once. The V and J genes are TRBV24-1 and TRBJ2-3; the D gene is possibly TRBD2 (5 bases). The CDR3 is 16 residues long. Trimming stripped 1 base from V and 2 bases from J, with 12 bases between. The germline gives CDR1 KGHDR, CDR2 SFDVKD. The DNA for the CDR3 is TGTGCCACCAGTGATTTTCGGGAATCCGTCACAGATACGCAGTATTTT. Translated, it gives CATSDFRESVTDTQYF.

This clone has just one count. The chain recombines TRBV11-2 with TRBJ1-1; D might be TRBD1 (6 bases). Trimming cost V 3 bases and J 1 base, with 6 bases left between them. This CDR3 comprises 13 residues. Looked up from germline, CDR1 is SGHAT and CDR2 is FQNNGV. This CDR3 reads CASSFRGNTEAFF. The CDR3 nucleotides are TGTGCCAGCAGCTTCAGGGGGAACACTGAAGCTTTCTTT.

The rearrangement links TRBV3-1 (or the pseudogene TRBV3-2) to TRBJ2-3; D is possibly TRBD2 (6 bases). This CDR3 region has 16 residues. From germline, CDR1 is LGHDT and CDR2 YNNKEL (reference sequence). V was cut by 1 base and J by 5 bases, with 16 bases left in between. CDR3 bases: TGTGCCAGCAGCCAAGTAGACGGGAGCGCTGGAGATACGCAGTATTTT. This gives the protein CASSQVDGSAGDTQYF.

This chain connects TRBV7-2 to TRBJ2-5; D is possibly TRBD1 (6 bases). CDR3 length: 14 amino acids. V was clipped by 4 bases and J by 5 bases, with 14 bases between them. Germline V gene lookup returns CDR1 SGHTA and CDR2 FQGNSA. CDR3 sequence: CASSSAGAGETQYF. The CDR3 DNA is TGTGCCAGCAGCTCCGCAGGGGCCGGCGAGACCCAGTACTTC.

The CDR3: CASSHKSRSRNTEAFF. CDR3 sequence (DNA): TGTGCCAGCAGCCACAAATCAAGGAGCAGGAACACTGAAGCTTTCTTT. This chain connects TRBV4-2 to TRBJ1-1; D not resolved. The length of the CDR3 is 16 residues. Germline values: CDR1 LGHNA, CDR2 YNFKEQ. V lost 3 bases and J 1 base, leaving 15 bases between the germline ends.

V and J are TRBV28 and TRBJ1-2, with TRBD1 identical over 9 bases. Germline V gene data show CDR1 as MDHEN and CDR2 as SYDVKM. CDR3 length equals 13 residues. J lost 7 bases, V lost 3 bases, and 3 bases had no gene match. The CDR3 spells CASSFRDRVGYTF. Here the CDR3 DNA reads TGTGCCAGCAGTTTCCGGGACAGGGTTGGCTACACCTTC.

The chain couples TRBV7-2 to TRBJ2-7, with 9 bases aligning to TRBD2. Germline loops: CDR1 SGHTA, CDR2 FQGNSA. The CDR3 spans 16 residues. V lost 4 bases and J lost 3; bases outside the gene matches: 10. CDR3 DNA sequence: TGTGCCAGCAGCTCACCTCGGGCTAGCGGGAACTACGAGCAGTACTTC. Its translation: CASSSPRASGNYEQYF.

V and J are TRBV9 and TRBJ2-5; TRBD2 is a possible D gene (5 bases). The CDR3 totals 13 residues. The V gene lost 3 bases and the J gene lost 5 bases, with 11 bases spanning the gap. CDR1 is SGDLS and CDR2 is YYNGEE in the germline V gene. CDR3 protein: CASSDPSGETQYF. The CDR3 nucleotides read TGTGCCAGCAGCGATCCATCGGGGGAGACCCAGTACTTC.

The genes are TRBV11-2 and TRBJ2-7, with 7 bases matching TRBD2. In germline, CDR1 is SGHAT, CDR2 FQNNGV. The CDR3 is 12 residues long. Losses at the gene ends were 6 bases for V and 3 bases for J; bases not matched to a gene: 2. In DNA, the CDR3 is TGTGCCAGCAGTTCTAGCGGCTACGAGCAGTACTTC. This gives the protein CASSSSGYEQYF.

This clone was detected only a few times. The rearrangement links TRBV6-6 to TRBJ1-3; no clear D. The CDR3 totals 16 residues. The germline V and J ends were trimmed by 0 bases and 0 bases, with 9 bases remaining between them. CDR1 MNHNY and CDR2 SVGAGI come from the germline V gene (reference sequence). The DNA of the CDR3 is TGTGCCAGCAGTTACTCCCCGCCGAGCTCTGGAAACACCATATATTTT. Translation gives CASSYSPPSSGNTIYF.

This clone occurred a few times. V gene TRBV27 combines with J gene TRBJ2-7; a possible D gene is TRBD2 (5 bases). The V end was cut by 0 bases, the J end by 2 bases, with 14 bases between. The CDR3 length is 16 residues. The germline V gene encodes CDR1 MNHEY and CDR2 SMNVEV (reference sequence). The CDR3: CASSLSGSNPTYEQYF. In DNA form, the CDR3 reads TGTGCCAGCAGTTTATCGGGGAGTAACCCCACCTACGAGCAGTACTTC.

This chain uses TRBV6-5 with TRBJ1-1, with 8 bases matching TRBD1. From germline, CDR1 is MNHEY and CDR2 SVGAGI. With 5 bases clipped from V and 3 bases from J, the junction kept 5 bases outside the gene matches. The CDR3 sequence is 14 residues long. In DNA, the CDR3 is TGTGCCAGCAGTCCAGGGGGCGCGGACACTGAAGCTTTCTTT. The encoded protein is CASSPGGADTEAFF.

The rearrangement links TRBV7-9 to TRBJ2-1, with TRBD2 matching over 11 bases. Germline V gene lookup returns CDR1 SEHNR and CDR2 FQNEAQ (reference sequence). V shed 4 bases, J shed 6 bases, and the junction held 8 bases outside the gene matches. The CDR3 is 16 amino acids. CDR3: CASSSGTSGHTNEQFF. For the CDR3, the DNA is TGTGCCAGCAGCTCCGGGACTAGCGGACATACCAATGAGCAGTTCTTC.